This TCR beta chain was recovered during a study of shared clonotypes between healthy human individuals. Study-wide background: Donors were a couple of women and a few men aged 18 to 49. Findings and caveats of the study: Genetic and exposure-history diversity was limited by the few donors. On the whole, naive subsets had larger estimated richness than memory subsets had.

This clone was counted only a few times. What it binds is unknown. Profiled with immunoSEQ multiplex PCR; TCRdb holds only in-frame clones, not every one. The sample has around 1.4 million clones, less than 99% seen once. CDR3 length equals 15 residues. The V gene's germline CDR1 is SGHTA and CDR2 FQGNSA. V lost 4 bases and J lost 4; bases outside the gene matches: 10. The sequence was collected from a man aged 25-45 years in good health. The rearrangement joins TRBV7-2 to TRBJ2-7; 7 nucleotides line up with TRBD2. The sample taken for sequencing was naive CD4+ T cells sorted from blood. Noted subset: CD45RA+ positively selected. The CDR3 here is CASSSVRAGLYEQYF. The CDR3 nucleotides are TGTGCCAGCAGCTCGGTTCGAGCGGGATTGTACGAGCAGTACTTC.